The clone carrying this TCR beta chain came up a few times. The CDR3 spans 20 residues. The J segment lost 0 bases and the V segment lost 6 bases, leaving 12 bases of the junction unmatched. The V gene's germline CDR1 is MNHEY and CDR2 SMNVEV (reference sequence). Clones were read by immunoSEQ multiplex PCR, and TCRdb kept only the in-frame ones, dropping some. Of 200,000 to 250,000 clones listed, 75% to 90% were seen once; the top ten hold over 3%. This sample was taken from a study of blood T cell repertoires in COVID-19. Study summary: Material from acute and convalescent COVID-19 was sourced from the United States, Italy and Spain. Sources were T cells, B-cell-depleted T cells, or PBMCs; the material itself was cDNA or gDNA.

Participants had their cohort set by participant-reported clinical history. The receptor was derived from a woman aged 18-29 years in a cohort exposed to, infected with or recovered from COVID-19 (not recorded which). Sequencing used PBMCs or T cells enriched from blood (not recorded which). The chain carries TRBV27 and TRBJ2-1; 15 nucleotides agree with TRBD2. Written as DNA, the CDR3 is TGTGCCAGCAGACCCAGGACTAGCGGGAGGGCCCCCAGCTCCTACAATGAGCAGTTCTTC. Its protein is CASRPRTSGRAPSSYNEQFF.